This T cell receptor (beta chain) was sequenced for a study of shared clonotypes between healthy human individuals (TCRdb year 2020). Regarding the research as a whole: The cohort comprised a couple of women and a few men aged 18 to 49 years. Libraries were prepared and TCR repertoires were sequenced by different laboratories using diverse techniques, in order to increase sequencing depth and limit assay-specific biases. Each donor's leukapheresis produced roughly between about 0.8 and 8.9 billion PBMCs. For each donor, CD4 naive and CD4 memory were each given three plates, CD8 naive was given two plates, and CD8 memory was given one plate. To estimate repertoire size and how much clonotype sharing occurs between individuals, the study deeply sequenced the blood TCR repertoires of five healthy adults.

Donors were healthy HIV-negative adults with no recently reported acute infections or vaccinations. All donors were Caucasian adults living in Nashville, Tennessee, USA. Magnetic negative selection was used to enrich CD4+ T cells, after which naive cells were positively selected on CD45RA and the negative fraction became the memory subset. Blood was collected by leukapheresis, and PBMCs were isolated by Ficoll-Histopaque density gradient centrifugation and then cryopreserved in liquid nitrogen vapor phase. Analytical flow cytometry was used to check the purity and quantity of every magnetically sorted T cell population. Genomic DNA was isolated from every sorted fraction and measured by UV absorbance on a Nanodrop 2000c. The germline V gene yields SNHLY for CDR1 and FYNNEI for CDR2. Including cysteine and phenylalanine, the CDR3 has 17 amino acids. Of all the DNA, just the CDR3 is kept, 51 bases in frame from base 1. V gives up 11 bases and J gives up 4 bases, and the segment between their germline ends measures 27 bases.

About this clone itself: It has no known antigen specificity. There are no base qualities to consult, and no much larger clone falls within one base.

TCR CDR3 regions were amplified from genomic DNA by multiplex PCR using the deep immunoSEQ assay. Genomic DNA extracted from each cell subset was distributed evenly over all wells of several immunoSEQ 96-well plates, and each plate served as one replicate. Each replicate PCR for sorted subsets received roughly 0.2 ug genomic DNA, equal to about 30,000 T cell genomes. Purified libraries were quantified with a Qubit 3.0 fluorometer, sized on a Bioanalyzer 2100, and re-quantified with the KAPA Library Quantification kit. Each immunoSEQ 96-well plate was sequenced on its own single-read 150-cycle Illumina NextSeq 550 flow cell. The original methods were these. The immunoSEQ output contained only junctional sequences without quality scores, so filtering could not match that applied to full-length reads. Sequences were annotated with PyIR, a Python wrapper for IgBLAST v1.9, using IMGT germline references to assign V/J genes and CDR3. Any read was removed if the V/J assignment was weak (E-value above 1e-6), the CDR3 was missing, or the read contained stop codons, out-of-frame junctions, or ambiguous translated residues. A V3J clonotype was defined by an identical inferred V gene, J gene, and CDR3 amino acid sequence. To compute the percentage overlap between repertoires, the number of shared unique clonotypes was divided by the size of the smaller repertoire. RTK rarefaction, the Chao1 estimator, and Recon v2.1 estimates of unobserved clonotypes were used to assess repertoire richness. Generation probabilities were computed with OLGA for all TCRbeta clonotypes obtained by the gDNA method from several donors. TCRdb provides this immuneACCESS table in a form limited to in-frame rearrangements. Some clones are lacking; in checked studies, under half of them reflect an unresolved V gene, and why the rest are absent is not known. Clonal size and the V and J genes are those of that table, whereas D and trimming came from the DNA. The sample table shows about 1.5 million clones, and more than 95% are seen once. The ten largest clones represent roughly 1.2% of the sample.

Summary of the overall study and its limitations: Naive subsets generally had larger estimated clonotype richness than memory subsets did. Compared with non-shared clonotypes, clonotypes shared by all four sorted-subset donors had higher generation probabilities. Pairwise subsampling indicated that sequencing depth was expected to affect the degree of clonotype sharing among donors. Sharing across several donors was observed for about 4.8% of naive CD4, 3.5% of naive CD8, about 2.3% of memory CD4, and 0.4% of memory CD8 clonotypes. The small number of donors limited the genetic and exposure-history diversity represented. Rarefaction of sorted-subset datasets indicated incomplete sequencing despite the large sequencing depth. Sampling was restricted to blood, and TCR repertoires in tissues likely differ from the TCR repertoires found in blood.

This receptor was identified in a man aged 25 to 40 in good health. The V and J genes are TRBV2 and TRBJ2-1; a weak D assignment points to TRBD1 (8 bases agree). Sequenced: naive CD4+ T cells sorted from blood. The cell subset or site label, as the study defines it: CD45RA+ positively selected. The nucleotide sequence is TGTGCCGGCCGGGACAGGACATCCGGGACTAATTACAATGAGCAGTTCTTC. This sequence encodes CAGRDRTSGTNYNEQFF.